What follows describes a single T cell receptor beta chain. Its antigen specificity is not known. No much larger clone is present one base from it, and per-base qualities are unavailable. This record comes from a study of blood T cell repertoires in COVID-19 (dated by TCRdb to the early 2020s). General notes on the study: Collaborator samples came from the United States, Italy and Spain and covered acute and convalescent phases of COVID-19. The material from the prospective study consisted of cDNA or gDNA derived from T cells, B-cell-depleted T cells, or PBMCs. Subjects who had been exposed to COVID-19, were actively infected with it, or had recovered from it provided the deeply sampled blood TCRbeta repertoires that made up the dataset. The repertoires were made available in a free public database intended to serve as a resource for research on the immune response to SARS-CoV-2. The samples were drawn from the first 160 participants of the ongoing ImmuneRACE study and from over a thousand subjects provided by 6 global collaborators. Nearly every sample came with metadata listing a de-identified subject ID, COVID-19 status, age in years and sex. Where available, HLA class I and class II types were obtained from metadata supplied by the sample provider rather than from assay-based typing.

The full study reports these points: The quantity of clinical and demographic metadata differed by source and by participant and was supplied without curation.

The immunoSEQ Assay, a bias-controlled multiplex PCR, was used to amplify TCRbeta CDR3 regions from genomic DNA. The original methods were these. The number of nucleated cells in each sample was estimated from the amplification of reference gene primers within the assay. To quantify the absolute abundance of each unique TCRbeta CDR3 rearrangement, sequence reads were collapsed and filtered. For each sample, productive Simpson clonality was calculated by taking the square root of Simpson's diversity index across productive rearrangements. TCRdb took this table from immuneACCESS and kept in-frame rearrangements with V and J called. Such tables lack part of the clones; where checked against another copy, unresolved V genes explain under half of the gap, and the rest is unexplained. That table supplies the V and J calls and clone size; D and trimming were determined from the DNA. The table for this sample lists approximately 300,000 clones; more than 70% of them were counted only once. The top ten clonotypes cover approximately 5.3% of the sample.

In the prospective study, participants were roughly 18 to 100 years old, resided in fewer than 25 geographic areas of the United States, and were enrolled through a virtual design. Cohort assignment in the prospective study relied on participant-reported clinical history from a screening survey and a study questionnaire. For ImmuneRACE Cohort 3, a participant was defined as recovered based on two consecutive negative NP/OP PCR tests, clearance by a healthcare professional, or resolution of symptoms. In the prospective study, whole blood, serum and a nasopharyngeal or oropharyngeal swab were collected from each participant by mobile phlebotomists. Participants in the prospective study had the option to provide additional blood draws and questionnaires over a roughly two-month period. Blood samples from the prospective study were shipped frozen or at room temperature prior to DNA extraction. Ends trimmed: V by 4 bases, J by 6 bases; bases unmatched to a gene: 4. The germline V gene (reference sequence) sets CDR1 to SGHNT and CDR2 to YYREEE. The CDR3 spans 13 residues, from the cysteine through the phenylalanine. The read is trimmed to its CDR3 DNA, 39 bases read in frame from base 1.

The sequencing sample was made of PBMCs or T cells enriched from blood (not recorded which). The sequence links TRBV5-4 to TRBJ1-2, with 9 middle bases fitting TRBD1. The sequence came from a woman in her twenties or thirties who had recovered from COVID-19. The DNA sequence is given as TGTGCCAGCAGCCCGGACAGGGGAGATGGCTACACCTTC. Protein translation: CASSPDRGDGYTF.